The rows below give T cell receptor beta chains drawn from one sample of a study of PD-1 blockade in classical Hodgkin lymphoma. Measured with immunoSEQ multiplex PCR; TCRdb has only the in-frame clones, and not every one. The sample lists approximately 7,400 clones; about 84% were seen once. The sequenced sample was peripheral blood mononuclear cells (PBMCs), obtained before the fourth cycle of nivolumab. These receptors all come from a human donor with classical Hodgkin lymphoma. The CDR3 runs from the conserved cysteine through the conserved F or W. A D gene is named only where the DNA matches it firmly. The size field is filled for only some rows; it gives once, few, many or a size class.

CDR3 DNA | CDR3 protein | D gene | J gene | clone size | V gene
TGTGCCAGTAGTATTGGGATCCGCGGCTACACCTTC | CASSIGIRGYTF | . | TRBJ1-2 | once | TRBV19
TGTGCCAGCAGTGGTAGAGGGGGGATGAACACTGAAGCTTTCTTT | CASSGRGGMNTEAFF | . | TRBJ1-1 | . | TRBV2
TGTGCCAGCAGCTTGTCAGGGGGCGCGGGTAATGAGCAGTTCTTC | CASSLSGGAGNEQFF | TRBD1 | TRBJ2-1 | . | TRBV5-6
TGTGCCAGTAGTATAGACGGCGGGGGTTCCTCCTACGAGCAGTACTTC | CASSIDGGGSSYEQYF | TRBD2 | TRBJ2-7 | . | TRBV19
TGTGCCAGCACCGACAGGGTCAATCAGCCCCAGCATTTT | CASTDRVNQPQHF | TRBD1 | TRBJ1-5 | few | TRBV28
TGTGCCAGCAGCGAGGGGGGAGGGCTAGGCGGTTCACCCCTCCACTTT | CASSEGGGLGGSPLHF | . | TRBJ1-6 | once | TRBV9
TGTGCCAGCAACATAGCGGGAGGACCCTACGAGCAGTACTTC | CASNIAGGPYEQYF | TRBD2 | TRBJ2-7 | . | TRBV6-1
TGTGCCAGCAGTTCTGCGACAGGGGTTCGGGAGCAGTACTTC | CASSSATGVREQYF | TRBD1 | TRBJ2-7 | . | TRBV6-1
TGTGCCAGCAGTTTTTTTCAGAAAGCAGGGACCTTCTACAATGAGCAGTTCTTC | CASSFFQKAGTFYNEQFF | . | TRBJ2-1 | . | TRBV28
TGTGCCAGCAGCCCCCTTGGGGGAAGGAATTCACCCCTCCACTTT | CASSPLGGRNSPLHF | . | TRBJ1-6 | few | TRBV7-9
TGTGCCAGCTCACCGACAGGGGAGGTGGATCAGCCCCAGCATTTT | CASSPTGEVDQPQHF | TRBD1 | TRBJ1-5 | few | TRBV18
TGCGCCAGCCCCGTAGCGGGAGAGGTTCGAGGGACCCAGTACTTC | CASPVAGEVRGTQYF | TRBD2 | TRBJ2-5 | . | TRBV23-1
TGTGCCAGCAGTCCGCAGGGGGCGACTGAAGCTTTCTTT | CASSPQGATEAFF | TRBD1 | TRBJ1-1 | . | TRBV28
TGTGCCAGCAGTTTCCAAATCGGACTAGCGGGAGCCCCAAGCTACGAGCAGTACTTC | CASSFQIGLAGAPSYEQYF | TRBD2 | TRBJ2-7 | . | TRBV28